The 27 T cell receptor beta chains below were found in one sample sequenced in a study of CD8 T cells in ankylosing spondylitis. These receptors have no identified antigens. TCRdb reprocessed the 5' RACE reads via MiXCR and lists one record per CDR3 protein. The data hold roughly 700,000 distinct CDR3 sequences, with around 20% observed a single time. Study observations and caveats: It appeared that ankylosing spondylitis blood was characterized by a TCR beta motif of several highly homologous variants.

Sequences were obtained from blood, either unsorted or a sorted T cell fraction (not recorded which). The receptors were sampled from a male donor with ankylosing spondylitis.

This chain joins TRBV27 and TRBJ2-7, with unresolved D. CDR1 and CDR2 from the germline V gene are MNHEY and SMNVEV (reference sequence). Between the trimmed V and J ends, which lost 5 bases and 2 bases, there was a span of 16 bases. The CDR3 length is 15 residues. The DNA of the CDR3 is TGTGCCAGCAGTCCTTGGTCCAGGAACGCCTACGAGCAGTACTTC. Its protein is CASSPWSRNAYEQYF.

The V gene is TRBV7-3, the J gene TRBJ2-3; 9 bases fit TRBD1. The CDR3 length is 16 residues. The germline gives CDR1 SGHTA, CDR2 FQGTGA. Losses at the gene ends were 1 base for V and 4 bases for J; bases not matched to a gene: 6. CDR3 protein: CASSLRRQGGADTQYF. Here the CDR3 DNA reads TGTGCCAGCAGCTTAAGGCGACAGGGGGGGGCAGATACGCAGTATTTT.

The chain couples TRBV12-3 or TRBV12-4 to TRBJ2-5; 7 nucleotides agree with TRBD2. The V and J ends lost 2 bases and 3 bases, in that order; junction bases with no gene match: 3. The CDR3 totals 14 residues. CDR3 bases: TGTGCCAGCAGTTTATGGACTAGGAAAGAGACCCAGTACTTC. Amino acid sequence: CASSLWTRKETQYF.

This clonotype was seen more than once but under ten times. The chain recombines TRBV29-1 with TRBJ1-2, with unresolved D. The CDR3 is 12 amino acids. Germline CDR1 SQVTM, CDR2 ANQGSEA. V was pared by 4 bases and J by 4 bases, with 10 bases between. CDR3 DNA sequence: TGCAGCGTTGGTGGGGTCAGCTATGGCTACACCTTC. Its translation: CSVGGVSYGYTF.

V is TRBV30 and J is TRBJ2-2; 7 bases align to TRBD1. Looked up from germline, CDR1 is GTSNPN and CDR2 is SVGIG (reference sequence). CDR3 length: 14 residues. The V gene end was trimmed by 1 base and the J gene end by 6 bases; junction bases not matched to a gene: 5. For the CDR3, the DNA is TGTGCCTGGAGTGATACAGGGGTTCCCGGGGAGCTGTTTTTT. Amino acid sequence: CAWSDTGVPGELFF.

The genes are TRBV7-2 and TRBJ1-6; D ambiguous. The germline CDR1 and CDR2 sequences are SGHTA and FQGNSA. This CDR3 has 13 residues. Trimming left V 10 bases short and J 8 bases short, with 15 bases between. The chain's CDR3 is CATNNALYSPLHF. CDR3 coding DNA: TGTGCCACCAACAACGCACTTTATTCACCCCTCCACTTT.

The chain links TRBV5-1 to TRBJ1-2; 8 bases map to TRBD1. After removal of 2 bases from V and 0 bases from J, the junction contained 3 bases not matched to a gene. Looked up from germline, CDR1 is SGHRS and CDR2 is YFSETQ. The CDR3 extends over 15 amino acids. This CDR3 reads CASSFGTGSNYGYTF. DNA of the CDR3: TGCGCCAGCAGCTTTGGGACAGGTTCTAACTATGGCTACACCTTC.

This chain links TRBV6-1 with TRBJ2-1; possibly TRBD1 or TRBD2 for D (5 bases each). CDR1 MNHNS and CDR2 SASEGT come from the germline V gene. The CDR3 is made up of 15 amino acids. Trimming left V 11 bases short and J 5 bases short, with 22 bases between. CDR3 bases: TGTGCCGCCACAGTTTCGCGCCCGGGGCACAATGAGCAGTTCTTC. The encoded protein is CAATVSRPGHNEQFF.

This clonotype was picked up a small number of times. This chain joins TRBV20-1 and TRBJ2-3; 10 bases fit TRBD1. This CDR3 contains 13 residues. The V gene end was trimmed by 7 bases and the J gene end by 4 bases; junction bases not matched to a gene: 5. Germline V gene data show CDR1 as DFQATT and CDR2 as SNEGSKA (reference sequence). The CDR3: CSGGDRGPDTQYF. The CDR3 coding sequence is TGCAGTGGGGGGGACAGGGGCCCAGATACGCAGTATTTT.

This clonotype appeared many times. The J gene is TRBJ2-7, the V gene TRBV20-1, with 13 bases fitting TRBD2. Trimming removed 4 bases from V and 2 bases from J; junction bases left unmatched: 8. The germline V gene encodes CDR1 DFQATT and CDR2 SNEGSKA (reference sequence). The CDR3 runs to 16 residues. The CDR3 DNA reads as TGCAGTGCTAACAAACTAGCGGGAGGGTTTACCTACGAGCAGTACTTC. It yields the protein CSANKLAGGFTYEQYF.

This rearrangement joins TRBV3-1 to TRBJ2-5; 7 nucleotides line up with TRBD2. The CDR3 extends over 15 amino acids. Trimming removed 2 bases from V and 4 bases from J; junction bases left unmatched: 7. From germline, CDR1 is LGHDT and CDR2 YNNKEL (reference sequence). This CDR3 is CASSQSISGGETQYF. The DNA of the CDR3 is TGTGCCAGCAGCCAATCGATATCGGGAGGAGAGACCCAGTACTTC.

In this sample, this clonotype turned up a few times. The V gene is TRBV27, the J gene TRBJ2-3, with no clear D. The length of the CDR3 is 13 residues. Germline V gene lookup returns CDR1 MNHEY and CDR2 SMNVEV (reference sequence). The V gene lost 5 bases and the J gene lost 4 bases, with 10 bases spanning the gap. The CDR3, as DNA: TGTGCCAGCAGTCCATTCCCATCAGATACGCAGTATTTT. Protein product: CASSPFPSDTQYF.

In this sample, this clonotype turned up a few times. The V and J genes are TRBV20-1 and TRBJ1-4; no clear D. Per germline, CDR1 DFQATT and CDR2 SNEGSKA (reference sequence). The CDR3 runs to 15 residues. V dropped 1 base and J dropped 7 bases, with 16 bases sitting between them. The CDR3 region has the DNA TGCAGTGCTAGAGGACCGACTGTATCTAGTGAAAAACTGTTTTTT. This gives the protein CSARGPTVSSEKLFF.

This clonotype was seen more than once but under ten times. The chain employs TRBV4-1 and TRBJ1-4; D unresolved. Germline loops: CDR1 MGHRA, CDR2 YSYEKL. The CDR3 spans 14 residues. V lost 0 bases and J 8 bases, leaving 10 bases between the germline ends. The CDR3 DNA reads TGCGCCAGCAGCCAAGACGTGGAGTGGGAAAAACTGTTTTTT. As protein: CASSQDVEWEKLFF.

The chain has TRBV15 and TRBJ1-5; TRBD1 is a possible D gene (5 bases). This CDR3 comprises 13 residues. Germline lookup yields CDR1 LNHNV and CDR2 YYDKDF (reference sequence). Trimming removed 0 bases from V and 9 bases from J, with 9 bases in between. The CDR3 region is CATSRDIDRPQHF. CDR3 bases: TGTGCCACCAGCAGAGATATAGACAGGCCCCAGCATTTT.

V is TRBV10-3 and J is TRBJ2-3; TRBD2 matches at 9 bases. Looked up from germline, CDR1 is ENHRY and CDR2 is SYGVKD. After removal of 4 bases from V and 0 bases from J, the junction contained 2 bases not matched to a gene. This CDR3 comprises 15 residues. The CDR3 loop is CAISVAGASTDTQYF. CDR3 sequence (DNA): TGTGCCATCAGTGTAGCGGGGGCTAGCACAGATACGCAGTATTTT.

This clonotype appeared once. V is TRBV2 and J is TRBJ2-2, with 7 bases fitting TRBD1. Germline V gene lookup returns CDR1 SNHLY and CDR2 FYNNEI. J lost 4 bases, V lost 3 bases, and 5 bases had no gene match. The CDR3 covers 15 residues. The CDR3 region is CASSDVQGVTGELFF. Here the CDR3 DNA reads TGTGCCAGCAGTGATGTGCAGGGGGTCACCGGGGAGCTGTTTTTT.

This clonotype came up many times. The chain recombines TRBV12-3 or TRBV12-4 with TRBJ2-5, with D unclear. The length of the CDR3 is 12 residues. Trimming shortened V by 6 bases and J by 4 bases, and 9 bases separated the two germline ends. The CDR3 sequence is CASSLTRETQYF. CDR3 nucleotide sequence: TGTGCCAGCAGCTTAACCAGAGAGACCCAGTACTTC.

The V gene is TRBV20-1, the J gene TRBJ1-1; perhaps TRBD1 as D (6 bases). V shed 5 bases and J shed 0 bases, with 10 bases lying between them. The germline CDR1 and CDR2 sequences are DFQATT and SNEGSKA (reference sequence). The CDR3 spans 13 residues. CDR3 sequence: CSAQGHLNTEAFF. For the CDR3, the DNA is TGCAGTGCTCAGGGACACCTGAACACTGAAGCTTTCTTT.

The chain combines TRBV9 with TRBJ1-2; perhaps TRBD1 as D (6 bases). The length of the CDR3 is 14 residues. Trimming shortened V by 2 bases and J by 4 bases, and 12 bases separated the two germline ends. Germline-derived CDR1 and CDR2 are SGDLS and YYNGEE. CDR3 bases: TGTGCCAGCAGCGTGTTGGGGGCAACCTATGGCTACACCTTC. Translation: CASSVLGATYGYTF.

A note on this clonotype: At one end the junction does not follow the germline gene, possibly because of a read error. The rearrangement links TRBV5-6 to TRBJ2-7; 11 positions match TRBD1. CDR1 is SGHDT, CDR2 YYEEEE, per germline. The CDR3 length is 15 residues. Written as DNA, the CDR3 is TGTACCAGCAGCTTGTTTGGACAGGGGGCGTACGAGCAGTACTTC. This sequence encodes CTSSLFGQGAYEQYF.

This clonotype has just a few counts. The chain is built from TRBV5-1 and TRBJ2-7, with unresolved D. V was shortened by 0 bases and J by 6 bases, with 10 bases between the two germline ends. Per germline, CDR1 SGHRS and CDR2 YFSETQ. The CDR3 has 13 residues. The CDR3 protein is CASSLGGISEQYF. The CDR3 DNA is TGCGCCAGCAGCTTGGGGGGAATATCCGAGCAGTACTTC.

This clonotype has only a few counts. The chain is built from TRBV2 and TRBJ1-2, with a weak D call TRBD1 (6 bases). The CDR3 totals 14 residues. Germline CDR1 is SNHLY and CDR2 is FYNNEI. The ends were cut back, 1 base at V and 2 bases at J, with 8 bases in the middle. The CDR3 loop reads CASSEVTGNYGYTF. CDR3 in DNA: TGTGCCAGCAGTGAAGTCACAGGGAACTATGGCTACACCTTC.

This rearrangement joins TRBV29-1 to TRBJ1-3, with 8 bases aligning to TRBD1. CDR1 is SQVTM and CDR2 is ANQGSEA in the germline V gene. The V gene end was trimmed by 4 bases and the J gene end by 6 bases; junction bases not matched to a gene: 11. The CDR3 is 15 amino acids. The CDR3 is CSVAGQGGLKNTIYF. DNA of the CDR3: TGCAGCGTTGCTGGACAGGGCGGGCTGAAAAACACCATATATTTT.

The chain uses TRBV5-1 and TRBJ2-7; either TRBD1 or TRBD2 may fit D (5 bases each). CDR1 is SGHRS, CDR2 YFSETQ, per germline. Trimming removed 4 bases at V and 2 bases at J, with 16 bases between. The CDR3 contains 15 residues. The DNA for the CDR3 is TGCGCCAGCAGCCCCACAGGTCGGGGAGCCTACGAGCAGTACTTC. This encodes CASSPTGRGAYEQYF.

This clonotype was seen more than once but under ten times. The junction departs from the called germline gene at one end, perhaps through a read error. The CDR3 here is CASSILRGF. CDR3 in DNA: TGTGCCAGCAGCATCCTCCGTGGTTTT. The rearrangement joins TRBV7-2 to TRBJ2-3; D uncertain. The CDR3 is made up of 9 amino acids. Looked up from germline, CDR1 is SGHTA and CDR2 is FQGNSA.

This clonotype appeared a few times. The J gene is TRBJ2-1, the V gene TRBV7-2, with TRBD2 as a possible D gene (5 bases). From germline, CDR1 is SGHTA and CDR2 FQGNSA. V gave up 0 bases and J gave up 7 bases, with 16 bases separating them. The CDR3 is 16 amino acids. The CDR3 DNA is TGTGCCAGCAGCTTAGCGCTGATACCCCGGGGTAATGAGCAGTTCTTC. Protein product: CASSLALIPRGNEQFF.